This T cell receptor beta chain was identified in a study of Ad26.COV2.S vaccination and SARS-CoV-2 variants. Study overall: Donor had been placed in the Ad26.COV2.S arm of the COV1001 trial.

Documented treatment: 19 received Ad26.COV2.S at low or high dose, single or two shots; 5 received placebo; per-sample allocation not given. Collection of the samples took place on day 63 after the first injection of vaccine or placebo. Germline assignment: CDR1 MNHEY and CDR2 SMNVEV (reference sequence). The germline V and J ends were trimmed by 4 bases and 7 bases, with 17 bases remaining between them. This CDR3 contains 15 residues. Some clones are missing from TCRdb's copy, which holds only in-frame ones; the method was immunoSEQ multiplex PCR. The sample has approximately 420,000 clones, 70% to 90% seen once; the top ten hold around 3.6%. Of note for this clone: What it recognizes is unknown.

Study-wide results and limits: For non-spike TCRs, breadth in vaccine recipients resembled that in placebo recipients.

This receptor was taken from a person aged 18-65 years who received the Ad26.COV2.S COVID-19 vaccine or a placebo. This chain links TRBV27 with TRBJ2-1; D uncertain. The sequenced sample was peripheral blood, obtained in a trial of Ad26.COV2.S vaccine versus placebo. Here the CDR3 reads CASSSPTPPENEQFF. The CDR3 nucleotides are TGTGCCAGCAGTTCACCCACCCCCCCCGAGAATGAGCAGTTCTTC.